Sequencing of this T cell receptor beta chain was carried out in a study of blood T cell repertoires in COVID-19. V lost 4 bases and J lost 7; bases outside the gene matches: 4. Germline-derived CDR1 and CDR2 are SGHRS and YFSETQ. This CDR3 is built from 14 residues. In the authors' workflow: How many nucleated cells were present was estimated from reference gene primer amplification. Sequencing was performed with immunoSEQ multiplex PCR; in TCRdb, only in-frame clones are kept and a portion is missing. That table gives V, J and clone size, and the DNA gave D and trimming. The sample lists about 150,000 clones, about 85% occurring once.

Sequenced: peripheral blood. This clonotype was obtained from a human donor with COVID-19, enrolled during active disease. The donor label of this sample is uncertain. The chain couples TRBV5-1 to TRBJ1-6, with TRBD1 matching over 8 bases. DNA of the CDR3: TGCGCCAGCAGCCGGACAGGGCGGAATTCACCCCTCCACTTT. It encodes CASSRTGRNSPLHF.